The rows below give T cell receptor beta chains drawn from one sample of a study of radiation and T cells in renal cell carcinoma. Sequencing used immunoSEQ multiplex PCR; TCRdb keeps in-frame clones, though not all of them. This sample has 40,000 to 50,000 clones; roughly 83% occur once, and the top ten carry 30% to 35%. The sequencing here drew on blood, taken from a patient whose treatment included radiotherapy and nephrectomy. The source is a woman in her 70s with renal cell carcinoma. Each CDR3 is given with its conserved first and last residue. D genes are given only for firm matches. Some rows mark clone size as missing; the rest say once, few, many or name a class of expanded clone.

-	TRBV7-9	TRBJ2-3	TRBD1	CASSRGQATDTQYF	TGTGCCAGCAGCCGCGGACAGGCAACAGATACGCAGTATTTT
-	TRBV29-1	TRBJ2-1	TRBD2	CSGGLAGVQGNEQFF	TGCAGCGGAGGACTAGCGGGAGTCCAAGGGAATGAGCAGTTCTTC
-	TRBV9	TRBJ1-5	-	CASSPGSGDQPQHF	TGTGCCAGCAGCCCAGGGTCGGGAGATCAGCCCCAGCATTTT
-	TRBV5-5	TRBJ1-1	-	CASTTIGPPEAFF	TGTGCCAGCACCACGATAGGGCCCCCTGAAGCTTTCTTT
-	TRBV4-2	TRBJ1-1	-	CASSQEGGWDEAFF	TGTGCCAGCAGCCAAGAGGGAGGGTGGGATGAAGCTTTCTTT
once	TRBV7-7	TRBJ2-1	TRBD1	CASSPGGGQGYNEQFF	TGTGCCAGCAGCCCTGGGGGGGGACAGGGGTACAATGAGCAGTTCTTC
-	TRBV7-2	TRBJ1-6	TRBD1	CASSFGQGNNSPLHF	TGTGCCAGCAGCTTCGGACAGGGTAACAATTCACCCCTCCACTTT
-	TRBV27	TRBJ2-7	TRBD1	CASSLGTGPYEQYF	TGTGCCAGCAGTCTCGGGACAGGTCCCTACGAGCAGTACTTC
-	TRBV4-3	TRBJ2-2	TRBD1	CASRGDRASTGELFF	TGCGCCAGCAGAGGAGACAGGGCCAGCACCGGGGAGCTGTTTTTT
once	TRBV14	TRBJ1-3	-	CASSPAANTIYF	TGTGCCAGCAGCCCTGCAGCAAACACCATATATTTT
-	TRBV4-2	TRBJ2-5	-	CASSQGGSQETQYF	TGTGCCAGCAGCCAAGGGGGGAGCCAAGAGACCCAGTACTTC
-	TRBV2	TRBJ2-7	TRBD1	CASSPTGAGEQYF	TGTGCCAGCAGTCCGACAGGGGCGGGGGAGCAGTACTTC
-	TRBV7-2	TRBJ2-3	TRBD1	CAAGQGAEDTQYF	TGTGCCGCGGGACAGGGGGCAGAAGATACGCAGTATTTT
-	TRBV5-1	TRBJ2-1	-	CASSLSEGPAYNEQFF	TGCGCCAGCAGCTTGTCAGAGGGGCCTGCCTACAATGAGCAGTTCTTC
-	TRBV7-9	TRBJ2-2	-	CASSLGRGRDTGELFF	TGTGCCAGCAGCTTAGGACGGGGGCGCGACACCGGGGAGCTGTTTTTT
-	TRBV7-9	TRBJ2-7	-	CASSQGSYEQYF	TGTGCCAGCAGCCAGGGGTCCTACGAGCAGTACTTC
once	TRBV12-5	TRBJ2-7	TRBD2	CASGSSGSSYEQYF	TGTGCTAGTGGCTCTAGCGGGAGCTCCTACGAGCAGTACTTC
-	TRBV5-8	TRBJ2-5	TRBD1	CASSPRQGLETQYF	TGTGCCAGCAGCCCTCGACAGGGCCTCGAGACCCAGTACTTC